Below, one T cell receptor beta chain is given with its context. The antigen is undetermined. CDR3 length: 15 residues. The germline gives CDR1 DFQATT, CDR2 SNEGSKA (reference sequence). J was trimmed by 3 bases and V by 5 bases; bases with no gene match: 10. This sample was taken from a study of identical twins. The study's findings and limits: Without tracking the same donors, conclusions rested on cross-sectional statistical analysis. Insertion counts were lower in abundant cord blood beta clonotypes, a trend that memory repertoires did not show.

MiXCR, applied by TCRdb to the 5' RACE reads, yields one record per CDR3 protein. The table has 400,000 to 550,000 distinct CDR3 sequences, less than 25% seen once. This sample also appeared in a second study, on T cells expressing NK-cell markers. This second study says: Evidence did not settle whether expanded NKG2C+ T cell clones targeted HCMV.

The chain recombines TRBV20-1 with TRBJ2-1; 7 positions match TRBD2. The clonotype was recovered from a woman aged 18-29 years in good health. Material: CD4+ T cells sorted from blood. CDR3 coding DNA: TGCAGTGCTGGGCGTGGGAGCGGGATCTACAATGAGCAGTTCTTC. Translation gives CSAGRGSGIYNEQFF.